This entry features one T cell receptor (beta chain) sequence. The antigen is not known. The CDR3 length is 14 residues. The germline gives CDR1 SGHTS, CDR2 YDEGEE. Deletions cut 4 bases from V and 10 bases from J, with 20 bases between. The time point is: technical triplicate 3. This sample is drawn from a study of neurological immune-mediated disorders. Regarding the study as a whole: HTLV-1-associated myelopathy displayed the greatest TCR clonal expansion, and multiple sclerosis exhibited the smallest, lower than that of healthy controls. Sharing of CDR3 amino acid sequences among expanded clones across subjects was absent, suggesting private repertoires in all groups.

The authors made cDNA by 5'RACE with 10-nucleotide random UMIs. Over 200 million TCR-beta sequences from 15-18 subjects were obtained in each sequencing run. TCRdb re-called the 5' RACE reads with MiXCR, one entry per CDR3 protein. The sample yields tens of thousands of distinct CDR3 sequences, about 17% seen once. The genes are TRBV5-8 and TRBJ1-1; D is unclear. The sequenced sample consisted of CD4+ T cells from blood. The sequence was obtained from a female donor with HTLV-1-associated myelopathy (HAM/TSP). Here the CDR3 reads CASSPPPALEGAFF. Written as DNA, the CDR3 is TGTGCCAGCAGCCCCCCCCCGGCCTTGGAGGGAGCTTTCTTT.